This T cell receptor beta chain comes out of a study of Graves' ophthalmopathy and Graves' hyperthyroidism (dated by TCRdb to 2016 to 2019). About the investigation overall: Peripheral blood was collected at initial diagnosis, before any treatment. The study used TCR beta repertoire signatures to distinguish Graves' ophthalmopathy from Graves' hyperthyroidism and to predict progression to ophthalmopathy. In total, 135 blood samples were TCR-sequenced: approximately 40 ophthalmopathy, approximately 80 hyperthyroidism and roughly 17 hyperthyroidism-to-ophthalmopathy patients. A discovery set of 90 to 100 patients (approximately 45 ophthalmopathy, about 58 stable hyperthyroidism) was enrolled to explore V-J signatures distinguishing ophthalmopathy from hyperthyroidism. An independent validation cohort comprised around 20 hyperthyroidism patients and 15 to 17 patients who later progressed from hyperthyroidism to ophthalmopathy. In roughly 6 hyperthyroidism patients, T-cell repertoires of thyroid tissue and blood were compared. After sampling, hyperthyroidism patients received methimazole starting at 30 mg daily, and ophthalmopathy patients received high-dose intravenous methylprednisolone. The roughly 90 discovery patients were divided at random into training and test sets in a 7:3 ratio. The investigation overall reported the following: No statistical method was used to set the sample size in advance, and the investigators knew which group each participant was assigned to. Most of the expanded thyroid clonotypes with a frequency above 0.001 were also detected in blood, and it was suggested that the thyroid immune response may be reflected by blood repertoires. In validation, the model predicted ophthalmopathy progression with nearly 71% sensitivity and roughly 72% specificity; eleven to twelve predicted patients were CT-confirmed with GO in a median of roughly 6.8 months. In cross-validation, the 13-signature model distinguished ophthalmopathy from stable hyperthyroidism with just over 85% sensitivity and approximately 81% specificity, and in the test set the corresponding values were approximately 80% and 68%.

Points on this clonotype: This receptor's antigen is unknown. The conserved phenylalanine or tryptophan is not found at the CDR3 terminus, so this likely reflects a read error. Because the CDR3's place on the DNA is in doubt, the DNA is left out and the CDR3 is given as listed by TCRdb.

For repertoire sequencing, the TCR beta CDR3 regions were amplified from RNA transcripts. HTBI primers and the Qiagen OneStep RT-PCR kit were used in a first-round RT-PCR, which was followed by a second-round multiplex PCR, size selection and purification. Sequencing of the libraries was carried out on an Illumina HiSeq2000 in paired-end mode with 100 bp reads. In the paper's pipeline: SOAPnuke was used to process the reads, removing any read that contained adapters or uncalled bases, had a mean Phred below 15, or lacked an exact match to the constant primer or identifier. COPE v1.2.5 was used to merge the high-quality paired reads. Each unique nucleotide sequence was treated as a clonotype, and MiTCR v1.1 was used to align the clonotypes to the IMGT TRB V, D and J references. The analysis was limited to V-J combinations with a frequency above 0.0001, which together covered approximately 99% of repertoires. A TCR clonal expansion and chaos score per V-J combination was defined as the ratio of F50 clonal expansion to chaos observed in the TCRdist matrix. Welch's t-statistics and random forest were used to narrow the features down to approximately twelve V-J combinations, which were then fed into a naive Bayes classifier. Thyroid-blood repertoire similarity was quantified with the Morisita-Horn index. The raw public data were reprocessed by TCRdb itself: fastp quality trimming at Q25, MiXCR clonotype calling, in-frame beta chains only. Each entry is one CDR3 protein sequence, shown with its most common DNA and genes. The V and J calls and clone size come from TCRdb's table, not from the authors' own analysis. The sample table lists 500,000 to 700,000 distinct CDR3 sequences, 22% of them with a count of one. Of the sample, more than 5.5% is held by the ten largest clones.

CDR1 and CDR2 (SGHAT, FQDESV) derive from the germline V gene (reference sequence). Including both end residues, the CDR3 is 13 amino acids long. Hyperthyroidism was considered stable if no progression to ophthalmopathy occurred within 18 months of follow-up. Patients with hyperthyroidism were aged 18 to 65 years, had been newly diagnosed, and had a disease duration of less than 2 months. Anyone with other autoimmune diseases, uncontrolled infections, pregnancy or lactation was excluded from the study. Clinical symptoms, serum thyroxine, TRAb, thyroid ultrasound and orbital computed tomography were used for diagnosis. PBMCs were isolated from around 10 ml of fresh peripheral blood by Ficoll-Paque density gradient centrifugation. Total RNA was extracted with Trizol reagent and quality-checked on an Agilent 2100 Bioanalyzer.

The specimen was peripheral blood. The clonotype was recovered from a woman younger than 30 with stable Graves' hyperthyroidism. Some clones in this sample may be carry-over from other donors' samples. Donor details come from another sample of the same person, matched by shared clones. Recombination connected TRBV11-1 to TRBJ1-2; no check of the table's D call, TRBD1, against the DNA was made. CDR3 sequence: CASSTNTGLGYRV.